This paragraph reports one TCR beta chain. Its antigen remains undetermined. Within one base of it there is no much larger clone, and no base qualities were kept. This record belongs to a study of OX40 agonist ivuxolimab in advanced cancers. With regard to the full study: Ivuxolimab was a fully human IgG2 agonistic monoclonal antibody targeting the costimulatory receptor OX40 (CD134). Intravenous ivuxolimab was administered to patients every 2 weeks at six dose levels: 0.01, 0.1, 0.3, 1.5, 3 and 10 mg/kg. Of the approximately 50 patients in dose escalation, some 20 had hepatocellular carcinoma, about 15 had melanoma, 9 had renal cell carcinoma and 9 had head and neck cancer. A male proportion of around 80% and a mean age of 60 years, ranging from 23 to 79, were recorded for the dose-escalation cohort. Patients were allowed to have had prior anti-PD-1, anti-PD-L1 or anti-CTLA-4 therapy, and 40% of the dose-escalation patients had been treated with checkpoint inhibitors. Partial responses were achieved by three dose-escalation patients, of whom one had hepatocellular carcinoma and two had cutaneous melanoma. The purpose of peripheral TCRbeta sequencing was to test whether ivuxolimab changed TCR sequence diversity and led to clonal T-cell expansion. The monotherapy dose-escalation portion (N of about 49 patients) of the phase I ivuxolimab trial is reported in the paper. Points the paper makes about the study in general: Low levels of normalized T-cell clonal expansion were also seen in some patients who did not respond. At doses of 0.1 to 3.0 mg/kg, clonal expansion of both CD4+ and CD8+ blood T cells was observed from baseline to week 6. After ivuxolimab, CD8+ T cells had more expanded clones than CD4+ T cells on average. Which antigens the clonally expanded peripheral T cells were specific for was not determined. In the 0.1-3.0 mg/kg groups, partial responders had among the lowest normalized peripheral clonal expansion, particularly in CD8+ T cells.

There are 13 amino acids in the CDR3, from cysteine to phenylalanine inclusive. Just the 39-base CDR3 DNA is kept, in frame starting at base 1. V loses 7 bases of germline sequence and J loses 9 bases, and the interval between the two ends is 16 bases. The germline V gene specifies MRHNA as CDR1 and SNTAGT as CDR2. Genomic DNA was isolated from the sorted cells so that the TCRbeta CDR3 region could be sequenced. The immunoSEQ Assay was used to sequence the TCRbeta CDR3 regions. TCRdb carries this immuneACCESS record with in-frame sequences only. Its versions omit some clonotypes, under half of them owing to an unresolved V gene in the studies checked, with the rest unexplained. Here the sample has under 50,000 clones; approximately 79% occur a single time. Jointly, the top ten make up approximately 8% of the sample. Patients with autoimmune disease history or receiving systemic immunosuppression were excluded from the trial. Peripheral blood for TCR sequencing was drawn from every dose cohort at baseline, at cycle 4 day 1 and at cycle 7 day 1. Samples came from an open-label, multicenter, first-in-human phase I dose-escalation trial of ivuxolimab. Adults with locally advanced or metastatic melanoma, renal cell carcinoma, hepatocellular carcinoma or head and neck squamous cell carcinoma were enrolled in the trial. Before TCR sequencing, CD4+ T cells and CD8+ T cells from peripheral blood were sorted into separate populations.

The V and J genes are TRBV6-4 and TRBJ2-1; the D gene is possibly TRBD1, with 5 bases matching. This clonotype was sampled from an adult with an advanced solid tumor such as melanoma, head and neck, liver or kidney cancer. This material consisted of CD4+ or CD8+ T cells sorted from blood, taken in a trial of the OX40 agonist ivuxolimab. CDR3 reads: CASTGSPRGEQFF. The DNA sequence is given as TGTGCCAGCACGGGCAGCCCTAGGGGTGAGCAGTTCTTC.